This T cell receptor (beta chain) was sequenced for a study of post-analysis software for immune sequencing data (dated by TCRdb to between 2015 and 2017). Some background on the complete study: The recorded disease courses included relapsing-remitting, secondary progressive and progressive-relapsing multiple sclerosis, and some patients had no subtype annotation. A subset of samples was prepared in parallel using single-end sample barcoding, then pooled and co-amplified after Illumina adapter ligation. The multiple sclerosis patient repertoires were compared with approximately 11 previously published healthy control repertoires from donors aged about 6 to 26 years. Points the paper makes about the study in general: Normalized Chao1 diversity was significantly lower in multiple sclerosis patients than controls, suggesting substantial peripheral T-cell clonal expansion. Significantly higher frequencies in patients than in controls were found for about 5 TRBV segments, including TRBV5-6, TRBV5-1 and TRBV20-1. Direct clustering with F measure showed strong co-clustering of samples prepared in the same batch, prompting a batch-effect correction. The multiple sclerosis patient group was slightly younger than the control group.

The receptor library was made with PCR. Sequenced on an Illumina HiSeq 2500. Unique molecular identifiers were incorporated into TCR beta cDNA libraries to reduce PCR and sequencing biases. Roughly 0.5 million cDNA molecules were obtained per 1 to 10 million input T cells, so each molecule approximated one T cell. The patient libraries were prepared and sequenced using the same protocol as the earlier healthy control dataset. Within a given batch, samples were prepared together, multiplexed and sequenced on the same HiSeq lane. Per the source publication's procedure: Raw barcoded reads were processed with MIGEC, and single-read molecular identifier groups were discarded before consensus assembly and CDR3 extraction. VDJtools was used for post-analysis of the clonotype tables, with diversity normalized by down-sampling every dataset to the smallest sample size. In repertoire overlap clustering, CDR3 amino acid sequences, but not nucleotide sequences, were matched to correct batch-related cross-sample contamination. TCRdb ran its own pipeline on the public reads, namely fastp trimming at Q25 and MiXCR clone calling, and kept in-frame beta chains. When rows share a CDR3 protein, they turn into one entry using the most common DNA and genes. The authors' filters were not applied to this entry. Present in this sample are 600,000 to 700,000 distinct CDR3 sequences, approximately 59% of which were seen just once. About 11% of the sample belongs to the ten largest clones.

V sheds 5 bases and J sheds 4 bases, leaving 18 bases between their ends. According to the germline V gene, CDR1 reads SGHTA and CDR2 reads FQGNSA. The CDR3, cysteine through phenylalanine, is 17 amino acids long. Of all the DNA, just the CDR3 is kept, 51 bases in frame from base 1. To demonstrate the VDJtools post-analysis software, TCR beta repertoires were profiled from the peripheral blood of about 13 young patients with multiple sclerosis. The multiple sclerosis patients were children and adolescents ranging in age from roughly 6 to 15 years. Concerning this clonotype itself: Its antigen has not been determined. No per-base quality is available; no much larger clone lies one base away.

Recombination joined TRBV7-2 with TRBJ2-6, with an unclear D gene assignment. This clonotype was sampled from a girl aged 2-10 years with multiple sclerosis. The source material was blood. The CDR3: CASSQRTATLGANVLTF. The bases are TGTGCCAGCAGCCAGAGGACGGCCACTCTGGGGGCCAACGTCCTGACTTTC. Full variable domain (CDR3 extended with the reference TRBV7-2 and TRBJ2-6 proteins): GAGVSQSPSNKVTEKGKDVELRCDPISGHTALYWYRQSLGQGLEFLIYFQGNSAPDKSGLPSDRFSAERTGGSVSTLTIQRTQQEDSAVYLCASSQRTATLGANVLTFGAGSRLTVL.